This TCR beta chain derives from a study of response to subunit inactivated influenza vaccine. V was trimmed by 6 bases and J by 9 bases, leaving 15 bases between them. The germline V gene has CDR1 DFQATT and CDR2 SNEGSKA (reference sequence). CDR3 size: 11 residues. Via MiXCR, TCRdb re-called the RT-PCR reads, giving one row per CDR3 protein. The sample includes more than 700,000 distinct CDR3 sequences, over 20% of them seen just once. This sample comprised PBMCs from blood, obtained more than 4 days after vaccination. This chain connects TRBV20-1 to TRBJ2-7, with D possibly being TRBD1 (5 bases). This sequence originates from a man aged 50 to 59 who received an inactivated influenza vaccine. CDR3 nucleotide sequence: TGCAGTGCAAGTACCAGGGATGGGCAGTACTTC. This encodes CSASTRDGQYF.